These 18 T cell receptor beta chains were all obtained from the same sample, sequenced in a study of T cell clonality in common variable immunodeficiency. Assay: immunoSEQ multiplex PCR; the TCRdb copy retains only in-frame clones and omits some. The sample was found to contain 42,000 or so clones, and every one recurs. Sequencing input: peripheral blood mononuclear cells. These receptors all stem from a person aged 18 to 70 in good health.

At least ten counts were recorded for this clone. Coverage ceases 3 residues before the CDR3 finishes, and the germline J gene fills in the end. V and J are TRBV15 and TRBJ1-5; D might be TRBD1 (5 bases). The CDR3 covers 15 residues. Germline CDR1 reads LNHNV; CDR2 reads YYDKDF (reference sequence). This chain's CDR3 is CATSRDIAGTGPQHF. The sequenced part of the CDR3 DNA is TGTGCCACCAGCAGAGATATCGCGGGGACCGGCCCC.

This clone was found many times. The read halts 3 residues ahead of the CDR3 end, with the missing end drawn from the germline J gene. The chain links TRBV7-9 to TRBJ2-5, with no clear D. This CDR3 has 12 residues. V was shortened by 3 bases and J by 5 bases, with 7 bases between the two germline ends. In germline, CDR1 is SEHNR, CDR2 FQNEAQ (reference sequence). The CDR3 protein is CASSFQVETQYF. The CDR3 bases that were read are TGTGCCAGCAGCTTTCAGGTGGAGACC. Combining the CDR3 with reference TRBV7-9 and TRBJ2-5 gives the whole variable domain DTGVSQNPRHKITKRGQNVTFRCDPISEHNRLYWYRQTLGQGPEFLTYFQNEAQLEKSRLLSDRFSAERPKGSFSTLEIQRTEQGDSAMYLCASSFQVETQYFGPGTRLLVL.

This clone was observed at least ten times. The sequenced fragment ends 3 residues before the CDR3 boundary, so the rest is inferred from the germline J gene. The V and J genes are TRBV10-1 and TRBJ2-5; 9 bases agree with TRBD2. This CDR3 contains 17 residues. The J segment lost 1 base and the V segment lost 2 bases, leaving 8 bases of the junction unmatched. Germline V gene lookup returns CDR1 WNHNN and CDR2 SYGVQD (reference sequence). The DNA read from the CDR3 is TGCGCCAGCAGTGAGGGCCGAGCGGGAGGCGGCCAAGAGACC. Its translation is CASSEGRAGGGQET. In full, the CDR3 reads CASSEGRAGGGQETQYF.

To note about this clone: Read data end 3 residues before the CDR3 end; the end is taken from the germline J gene. The genes are TRBV19 and TRBJ1-5; weak D call: TRBD1 (6 bases). Trimming stripped 7 bases from V and 7 bases from J, with 23 bases between. Germline V gene data show CDR1 as LNHDA and CDR2 as SQIVND (reference sequence). The CDR3 loop spans 16 amino acids. This CDR3 is CASTRLGGGADQPQHF. CDR3 bases read: TGTGCCAGTACCAGGTTGGGGGGGGGCGCGGACCAGCCC.

This clone was seen at least ten times. From the germline J gene comes the end of the CDR3, since the read stops 3 residues before it. The chain employs TRBV11-1 and TRBJ1-1, with 9 positions matching TRBD1. CDR3 size: 14 residues. V shed 5 bases and J 5 bases; nucleotides not matched to a gene: 6. CDR1 is SGHAT, CDR2 FQDESV, per germline (reference sequence). The CDR3 spells CASSPDRGFTEAFF. CDR3 DNA (partial): TGTGCCAGCAGCCCCGACAGGGGGTTTACTGAA.

This clone appeared many times. The CDR3 end falls 3 residues outside the read, so it is completed with the germline J gene. V and J are TRBV30 and TRBJ2-1, with D uncertain. CDR1 is GTSNPN, CDR2 SVGIG, per germline (reference sequence). The CDR3 is 12 amino acids. Trimming removed 0 bases at V and 5 bases at J, with 5 bases between. The CDR3 reads CAWSVLNNEQFF. CDR3 DNA, as far as it was read: TGTGCCTGGAGTGTACTGAACAATGAG. The whole variable domain, filled in from reference TRBV30 and TRBJ2-1, reads SQTIHQWPATLVQPVGSPLSLECTVEGTSNPNLYWYRQAAGRGLQLLFYSVGIGQISSEVPQNLSASRPQDRQFILSSKKLLLSDSGFYLCAWSVLNNEQFFGPGTRLTVL.

This clone was seen repeatedly, ten times or more. Read coverage stops 3 residues before the CDR3 terminus; the germline J gene supplies the remainder. The chain carries TRBV5-1 and TRBJ1-1, with 9 bases aligning to TRBD1. CDR3 length: 14 amino acids. Germline CDR1 and CDR2: SGHRS and YFSETQ. V lost 0 bases to trimming and J lost 4 bases; unmatched junction nucleotides: 1. The CDR3 sequence is CASSLGQGGTEAFF. The CDR3 bases that were read are TGCGCCAGCAGCTTGGGACAGGGGGGCACTGAA.

This clone was seen many times. The read falls 3 residues short of the CDR3 end, and the missing part is taken from the germline J gene. V and J are TRBV11-2 and TRBJ1-1; TRBD1 agrees at 7 bases. The junction had 4 bases not matched to a gene; V was cut back by 2 bases and J by 4 bases. The V gene's germline CDR1 is SGHAT and CDR2 FQNNGV. The CDR3 is 14 amino acids. Incomplete CDR3 DNA: TGTGCCAGCAGCTTACATCAGGGGGGCACTGAA. Encoded protein: CASSLHQGGTE. The CDR3 reads in full as CASSLHQGGTEAFF.

This clone has ten or more counts. The read terminates 3 residues before the CDR3 end, so the remaining end is supplied by the germline J gene. The rearrangement uses TRBV7-6 and TRBJ2-2; unclear D gene. CDR1 and CDR2 (germline): SGHVS, FNYEAQ. The V gene lost 5 bases and the J gene lost 2 bases, with 9 bases spanning the gap. The CDR3 consists of 14 residues. The DNA read from the CDR3 is TGTGCCAGCAGCCTCGTACTAAACACCGGGGAG. Translated, it gives CASSLVLNTGE. The whole CDR3 protein is CASSLVLNTGELFF.

The table lists this clone with many counts. From the germline J gene comes the end of the CDR3, since the read stops 3 residues before it. This chain links TRBV6-1 with TRBJ2-7; D not resolved. The CDR3 contains 14 residues. CDR1 and CDR2 from the germline V gene are MNHNS and SASEGT. Between the trimmed V and J ends, which lost 0 bases and 3 bases, there was a span of 9 bases. The part of the CDR3 DNA that was read is TGTGCCAGCAGTGAAGCGCCCGACATCTACGAG. Translation: CASSEAPDIYE. The whole CDR3 is CASSEAPDIYEQYF.

This clone was counted at least ten times. The CDR3 extends 3 residues past the end of the read, so its final part is completed from the germline J gene. This chain connects TRBV19 to TRBJ1-2, with D possibly being TRBD1 (6 bases). With 10 bases removed from V and 1 base from J, the gap between germline ends came to 13 bases. The CDR3 covers 13 residues. Germline CDR1 reads LNHDA; CDR2 reads SQIVND (reference sequence). The CDR3 loop is CANKDRGNYGYTF. Partial CDR3 DNA: TGTGCCAACAAGGACAGAGGTAACTATGGC.

This clone was picked up many times. The sequenced part of the CDR3 DNA is TGTGCCAGCTCACCGAGAACGAGGGGTAGCACAGATACG. Its protein is CASSPRTRGSTDT. The entire CDR3 protein reads CASSPRTRGSTDTQYF. The chain joins TRBV18 to TRBJ2-3; perhaps D is TRBD1 or TRBD2 (5 bases each). Read coverage stops 3 residues before the CDR3 terminus; the germline J gene supplies the remainder. The germline CDR1 and CDR2 sequences are KGHSH and LQKENI. This CDR3 has 16 residues. The V and J ends lost 3 bases and 0 bases respectively, with 13 bases between them. Full variable domain (outside the CDR3, taken from reference TRBV18 and TRBJ2-3): NAGVMQNPRHLVRRRGQEARLRCSPMKGHSHVYWYRQLPEEGLKFMVYLQKENIIDESGMPKERFSAEFPKEGPSILRIQQVVRGDSAAYFCASSPRTRGSTDTQYFGPGTRLTVL.

This clone was found many times. The read gets to within 3 residues of the CDR3 end, and the germline J gene fills in the rest. The J gene is TRBJ2-2, the V gene TRBV6-7; 7 bases map to TRBD1. TRBV6-7 belongs to the ORF category, with a function that is uncertain. The CDR3 consists of 14 residues. V lost 2 bases to trimming and J lost 9 bases; unmatched junction nucleotides: 6. The CDR3: CASSYANRGRELFF. The CDR3 bases that were read are TGTGCCAGCAGTTACGCCAACAGGGGTCGGGAG.

This clone was counted at least ten times. The CDR3 is cut off 3 residues early in the read; its end comes from the germline J gene. The chain recombines TRBV5-1 with TRBJ1-1, with D perhaps matching TRBD1 (6 bases). The CDR3 runs to 13 residues. Germline assignment: CDR1 SGHRS and CDR2 YFSETQ. The V end was cut by 0 bases, the J end by 5 bases, with 8 bases between. The CDR3 loop is CASSLGGPTEAFF. CDR3 DNA (partial): TGCGCCAGCAGCTTGGGGGGGCCGACTGAA.

At least ten counts were recorded for this clone. The read is 3 residues too short to cover the CDR3 end, so that end is filled in from the germline J gene. The genes are TRBV20-1 and TRBJ2-4, with 8 bases that match TRBD1. CDR1 is DFQATT, CDR2 SNEGSKA, per germline (reference sequence). This CDR3 is built from 19 residues. V was pared by 6 bases and J by 0 bases, with 19 bases of the junction left unmatched. CDR3 sequence reads: CSATQGGTGRTLAKNIQYF. The CDR3 DNA, read in part, is TGCAGTGCCACCCAGGGCGGGACAGGAAGGACTCTAGCCAAAAACATT.

This clone appeared many times. The CDR3 end is not reached by the read, which stops 3 residues before it; the germline J gene fills it in. V is TRBV18 and J is TRBJ1-1; the D is unclear. Per germline, CDR1 KGHSH and CDR2 LQKENI. The CDR3 runs to 14 residues. Trimming shortened V by 3 bases and J by 0 bases, and 8 bases separated the two germline ends. CDR3 bases read: TGTGCCAGCTCACCTACAGAACTGAACACTGAA. This sequence encodes CASSPTELNTE. The CDR3 in full is CASSPTELNTEAFF.

In this sample, this clone turned up many times. The CDR3 extends 3 residues past the end of the read, so its final part is completed from the germline J gene. The V gene is TRBV10-1, the J gene TRBJ1-1; no definite D call. This CDR3 comprises 13 residues. V lost 3 bases and J lost 4, with 9 bases in between. CDR1 WNHNN and CDR2 SYGVQD come from the germline V gene (reference sequence). The DNA read from the CDR3 is TGCGCCAGCAGTGATCATGTCGGCACTGAA. Protein sequence: CASSDHVGTE. The whole CDR3 protein is CASSDHVGTEAFF.

This clone has at least ten counts. The read terminates 3 residues ahead of where the CDR3 ends, so the germline J gene completes it. The chain links TRBV2 to TRBJ2-5, with 10 bases that match TRBD2. CDR3 length equals 15 residues. Unmatched junction bases numbered 3, after V lost 3 bases and J lost 2 bases. From germline, CDR1 is SNHLY and CDR2 FYNNEI. Here the CDR3 reads CASSDTSGVQETQYF. CDR3 DNA (partial): TGTGCCAGCAGTGATACTAGCGGGGTTCAAGAGACC.